This T cell receptor delta chain was recovered during a study of Vδ1+ human thymocytes. Study outcomes and limitations: Highly polyclonal TRG and TRD repertoires with Gaussian CDR3 length distributions appeared in thymus.

Sequences come from RNA converted to cDNA by reverse transcription. Pooled V-gene forward primers with one constant-region reverse primer generated the CDR3 amplicons by multiplex PCR. TCRdb fed the multiplex PCR reads to CATT. Of 54,000 or so delta-chain clones detected, 15% appear once; the ten largest clones hold 0.5%. Turning to this clone: Its antigen remains unidentified.

This CDR3 is 21 amino acids long. V was clipped by 2 bases and J by 0 bases, with 28 bases between them. Germline lookup yields CDR1 TSWWSYY and CDR2 QGS. Sorted Vdelta1+ thymocytes were 98% to 99.6% pure. This clonotype was obtained from a boy less than two years old who had congenital heart surgery. This rearrangement joins TRDV1 to TRDJ1; the D gene is possibly TRDD3 (6 bases). The material sequenced was Vdelta1+ gamma-delta thymocytes from the thymus. Subset indicated: FACS-sorted CD3+ TCRalphabeta- TCRVdelta1+ TCRVdelta2- thymocytes. DNA for the CDR3: TGTGCTCTTGGGGAAAGGAGGCCCCGGATGCTGGGGACGAAATACACCGATAAACTCATCTTT. As protein: CALGERRPRMLGTKYTDKLIF.